This is a list of T cell receptor beta chains from one sample in a study of shared clonotypes between healthy human individuals. Sequenced by immunoSEQ multiplex PCR; TCRdb stores in-frame clones only, minus some. The sample yields fewer than 2.5 million clones, roughly 93% seen once. The sample consisted of naive CD4+ T cells from PBMCs. The receptors derive from a man between 18 and 35 years old in good health. Some clones in this sample may be carry-over from other donors' samples. The CDR3 runs from the conserved cysteine through the conserved F or W. A D gene is named only where the DNA matches it firmly. Size tells how often a clone was seen (once, few, many) or the class of an expanded clone, and some rows leave it out.

DNA	CDR3	size	D	V	J
TGTGCCAGCAGTACCCGGGCAGGGGGCGAGAACACTGAAGCTTTCTTT	CASSTRAGGENTEAFF	-	TRBD1	TRBV28	TRBJ1-1
TGCGCCAGCAGCTTGGCCAGGGGGCCGCTAGATACGCAGTATTTT	CASSLARGPLDTQYF	-	TRBD1	TRBV5-1	TRBJ2-3
TGTGCCAGCGCCCAGGCGGTGAACACTGAAGCTTTCTTT	CASAQAVNTEAFF	-	-	TRBV19	TRBJ1-1
TGTGCCAGCTCACCACCGGGGCGGACTAGCGGGACCCCCCATGAGCAGTTCTTC	CASSPPGRTSGTPHEQFF	-	TRBD2	TRBV18	TRBJ2-1
TGTGCCAGCAGCTTGGAGGCCGGGGAGCTGTTTTTT	CASSLEAGELFF	-	-	TRBV7-7	TRBJ2-2
TGCGCCAGCAGCCGCGGGAACTCCTATAATTCACCCCTCCACTTT	CASSRGNSYNSPLHF	-	-	TRBV4-1	TRBJ1-6
TGCGCCAGCAGCTTGACAGGGGGCATGGAGACCCAGTACTTC	CASSLTGGMETQYF	-	TRBD1	TRBV5-1	TRBJ2-5
TGCGCCAGCAGTGGGGGGAATGCCTACGAGCAGTACTTC	CASSGGNAYEQYF	-	-	TRBV10-2	TRBJ2-7
TGTGCCAGCTCACCGACGGATAGAGATTCACCCCTCCACTTT	CASSPTDRDSPLHF	-	-	TRBV18	TRBJ1-6
TGTGCCAGCACCCAGGGGCTTTATCAGCCCCAGCATTTT	CASTQGLYQPQHF	-	-	TRBV28	TRBJ1-5
TGTGCCTGGAGTCCGGGGAACAGGGCCCTCTATGGCTACACCTTC	CAWSPGNRALYGYTF	-	-	TRBV30	TRBJ1-2
TGTGCCAGCAGTGATCGGGAGAAAACCCAGTACTTC	CASSDREKTQYF	-	-	TRBV2	TRBJ2-5
TGTGCCACCAGCACTTTGACAGGGGGATACTACGAGCAGTACTTC	CATSTLTGGYYEQYF	once	TRBD1	TRBV15	TRBJ2-7
TGTGCCAGCCATTCAGCGAGACAGGGGGCCTACGAGCAGTACTTC	CASHSARQGAYEQYF	-	TRBD1	TRBV6-5	TRBJ2-7
TGTGCCAGCAGCTACACAGGGGACACTGAAGCTTTCTTT	CASSYTGDTEAFF	-	TRBD1	TRBV5-5	TRBJ1-1
TGTGCCAGCAGCTTAGTACAGGGTCTTGGAAACACCATATATTTT	CASSLVQGLGNTIYF	-	-	TRBV11-2	TRBJ1-3
TGTGCCAGCAGCTTAGGGGACAGGGAGACCCAGTACTTC	CASSLGDRETQYF	-	TRBD1	TRBV11-2	TRBJ2-5
TGTGCCAGCAGTTCCGGGGCCGGGCCTCTCGAGCAGTACTTC	CASSSGAGPLEQYF	-	-	TRBV28	TRBJ2-7
TGTGCCAGCAGTCAAGGGGACAGGGGGCTTTATCAGCCCCAGCATTTT	CASSQGDRGLYQPQHF	-	TRBD1	TRBV28	TRBJ1-5
TGTGCCAGCAGCTTAGGGGGGGCTAGCAACAGGGAGCAGTTCTTC	CASSLGGASNREQFF	-	-	TRBV7-2	TRBJ2-1
TGTGCCAGCAGTTACGTAGGGACTGAAGCTTTCTTT	CASSYVGTEAFF	-	-	TRBV7-9	TRBJ1-1
TGTGCCAGCAGCAAAAGGGAGACTAACTATGGCTACACCTTC	CASSKRETNYGYTF	-	-	TRBV21-1	TRBJ1-2
TGTGCCAGCAGTTCCCCCCCGGGCGTTAGCACAGATACGCAGTATTTT	CASSSPPGVSTDTQYF	-	-	TRBV27	TRBJ2-3
TGCGCCAGCAGCCTGGGCAGGGGGTCTATGAACACTGAAGCTTTCTTT	CASSLGRGSMNTEAFF	-	TRBD1	TRBV5-1	TRBJ1-1
TGTGCCAGCAGCGTTATGGAGCTGGGCTATGGCTACACCTTC	CASSVMELGYGYTF	-	-	TRBV9	TRBJ1-2
TGTGCCAGCAGTACGGCTACGTCGCGCCAGTTCTTC	CASSTATSRQFF	-	-	TRBV5-4	TRBJ2-1
TGTGCCAGCAGTCCCAGCTCTGGGGCCAACGTCCTGACTTTC	CASSPSSGANVLTF	-	-	TRBV6-5	TRBJ2-6
TGTGCCAGCAGTTTCTGGGAGAGAGGAATGAGAGGATACAATGAGCAGTTCTTC	CASSFWERGMRGYNEQFF	-	-	TRBV27	TRBJ2-1
TGTGCCAGCAGCTCGGGGACCTACACTGAAGCTTTCTTT	CASSSGTYTEAFF	-	-	TRBV7-9	TRBJ1-1
TGTGCCAGTAGTAGCACAGGCTCTGGGGCCAACGTCCTGACTTTC	CASSSTGSGANVLTF	-	-	TRBV19	TRBJ2-6
TGCAGTGCGCATCAGGGCAGTCGCCAGCATTTT	CSAHQGSRQHF	-	-	TRBV20-1	TRBJ1-5
TGTGCCAGCGGGTTTCGGCAGAAGGGAGGCGGGGAGCTGTTTTTT	CASGFRQKGGGELFF	-	-	TRBV27	TRBJ2-2
TGTGCCAGCAGCTTCGTTAGCAGCACAGATACGCAGTATTTT	CASSFVSSTDTQYF	-	-	TRBV5-4	TRBJ2-3
TGTGCCAGCTCCTCAGGCCGCGGGGCCCAGCCCCAGCATTTT	CASSSGRGAQPQHF	-	-	TRBV28	TRBJ1-5
TGTGCCTGGACCAACATGAACACTGAAGCTTTCTTT	CAWTNMNTEAFF	few	-	TRBV30	TRBJ1-1
TGTGCCAGCAGATTAGGGACAGGACAGAAGGAAAAACTGTTTTTT	CASRLGTGQKEKLFF	-	TRBD1	TRBV27	TRBJ1-4
TGTGCCAGCAGTCGAGGGACCACAGATACGCAGTATTTT	CASSRGTTDTQYF	-	-	TRBV28	TRBJ2-3
TGCGCCAGCAGCTTGGTCTTATACAGGGCGGACACCGGGGAGCTGTTTTTT	CASSLVLYRADTGELFF	-	-	TRBV5-1	TRBJ2-2
TGTGCCAGCAGCTTCAAAGGGGGCGCGAACACTGAAGCTTTCTTT	CASSFKGGANTEAFF	-	TRBD1	TRBV5-6	TRBJ1-1
TGTGCCAGCAGGAAACCCGGGACTAGCTACGAGCAGTACTTC	CASRKPGTSYEQYF	-	TRBD2	TRBV5-6	TRBJ2-7
TGTGCCAGCGGGCCGGGGGGGACAGATACGCAGTATTTT	CASGPGGTDTQYF	once	TRBD2	TRBV6-6	TRBJ2-3
TGCGCCAGCAGCTATATACCGGGGGATACGCAGTATTTT	CASSYIPGDTQYF	-	-	TRBV5-1	TRBJ2-3
TGTGCCAGCATATTCAAAATGGGGAATCAGCCCCAGCATTTT	CASIFKMGNQPQHF	-	-	TRBV9	TRBJ1-5
TGTGCCAGCAGTTTGCGGCGGGAGGGCTCTGAAGCTTTCTTT	CASSLRREGSEAFF	-	-	TRBV28	TRBJ1-1
TGTGCCAGCAGCGTTAGACTAGCAGTCAACAATGAGCAGTTCTTC	CASSVRLAVNNEQFF	-	TRBD2	TRBV2	TRBJ2-1
TGTGCCAGCTCACCAATGGGGGTGAATGAGCAGTTCTTC	CASSPMGVNEQFF	-	-	TRBV18	TRBJ2-1
TGTGCCAGCAGTTTGGGGGGGGAAGGGACTAATGAAAAACTGTTTTTT	CASSLGGEGTNEKLFF	-	-	TRBV28	TRBJ1-4
TGTGCCAGCAGCTCCCGGGGACTAGCGGAACACACAGATACGCAGTATTTT	CASSSRGLAEHTDTQYF	-	TRBD2	TRBV9	TRBJ2-3
TGTGCCAGCAGCGCCACGGCAGGGGCGAGGTATGGCTACACCTTC	CASSATAGARYGYTF	-	-	TRBV6-1	TRBJ1-2
TGTGCCAGCAGTTCCTGGACAGGGAACTATGGCTACACCTTC	CASSSWTGNYGYTF	-	TRBD1	TRBV6-5	TRBJ1-2
TGTGCCAGCAGCGACTTCGACAGGGACATAACTGAAGCTTTCTTT	CASSDFDRDITEAFF	-	TRBD1	TRBV5-6	TRBJ1-1
TGCGCCAGCAGCCCGAGGGAGAGGGGGAGCAATCAGCCCCAGCATTTT	CASSPRERGSNQPQHF	-	-	TRBV4-1	TRBJ1-5